The rows below give T cell receptor beta chains drawn from one sample of a study of shared clonotypes between healthy human individuals. Method: immunoSEQ multiplex PCR; TCRdb's copy keeps in-frame clones and lacks some. The table records approximately 2.1 million clones, over 90% of them present only once. The material sequenced was naive CD4+ T cells from PBMCs. The receptors shown here come from a man aged 18 to 30 in good health. Some clones in this sample may be carry-over from other donors' samples. CDR3s include the opening cysteine and the closing phenylalanine or tryptophan. The order of the fields is CDR3 protein, CDR3 DNA, V gene, D gene, J gene. The D gene is left open where the match is weak.

CASSLGRRTGGTEAFF | TGCGCCAGCAGCTTGGGGCGCCGGACTGGGGGAACTGAAGCTTTCTTT | TRBV5-1 | NA | TRBJ1-1
CASSGTTGGPKNTEAFF | TGTGCCAGCAGCGGGACGACAGGGGGCCCTAAGAACACTGAAGCTTTCTTT | TRBV5-4 | TRBD1 | TRBJ1-1
CASSSRGTNTGELFF | TGTGCCAGCAGCTCGCGGGGGACGAACACCGGGGAGCTGTTTTTT | TRBV11-2 | TRBD2 | TRBJ2-2
CASGTNYGYTF | TGTGCCAGCGGCACGAACTATGGCTACACCTTC | TRBV4-2 | NA | TRBJ1-2
CASSFPLPRTDTLHRDNEQFF | TGTGCCAGCAGTTTCCCCCTTCCCCGGACAGATACGCTCCATCGGGACAATGAGCAGTTCTTC | TRBV28 | NA | TRBJ2-1
CASSSLGQDYGYTF | TGTGCCAGCAGCTCCCTCGGACAGGACTATGGCTACACCTTC | TRBV7-9 | TRBD1 | TRBJ1-2
CASSSGTGGEQYF | TGTGCCAGCAGTTCGGGGACAGGGGGCGAGCAGTACTTC | TRBV28 | TRBD1 | TRBJ2-7
CASSPPGRGREELFF | TGTGCCAGCTCACCACCGGGCAGGGGGCGCGAGGAGCTGTTTTTT | TRBV18 | TRBD1 | TRBJ2-2
CASSPQQGVTEAFF | TGTGCCAGCAGCCCCCAACAGGGGGTTACTGAAGCTTTCTTT | TRBV7-9 | TRBD1 | TRBJ1-1
CASSLDGGQGDYEQYF | TGTGCCAGCAGCTTAGACGGCGGACAGGGGGACTACGAGCAGTACTTC | TRBV7-6 | TRBD1 | TRBJ2-7
CASSFSGGNSRNEQFF | TGTGCCAGCAGCTTCAGCGGCGGGAATTCGAGAAATGAGCAGTTCTTC | TRBV5-4 | NA | TRBJ2-1
CASSTVGTWETQYF | TGTGCCAGCAGTACGGTCGGGACTTGGGAGACCCAGTACTTC | TRBV28 | NA | TRBJ2-5
CASSDHSGRSDTQYF | TGCGCCAGCAGTGACCATAGCGGGAGGTCAGATACGCAGTATTTT | TRBV10-1 | TRBD2 | TRBJ2-3